One and the same sample provided the 21 T cell receptor beta chains below, sequenced in a study of beta chain features in type 1 diabetes. The investigators reverse transcribed all of the isolated RNA, so they sequenced expressed TCRB transcripts. The assay was immunoSEQ multiplex PCR, and TCRdb's table has in-frame clones only and misses some. Among about 330,000 clones, approximately 11% were seen once, and the ten largest hold 0.015%. The sequenced material came from naive CD4+ T cells from blood. The receptors here all came from a woman aged 25 to 39 in good health.

DNA for the CDR3: TGTGCCAGCAGCGTAGACTGGAACACCGGGGAGCTGTTTTTT. Residues: CASSVDWNTGELFF. The V call is TRBV9, the J call TRBJ2-2; D gene ambiguous. The CDR3 is made up of 14 amino acids. V was trimmed by 0 bases and J by 1 base, leaving 4 bases between them. Germline V gene sequence: CDR1 SGDLS, CDR2 YYNGEE.

The chain joins TRBV2 to TRBJ2-5, with TRBD1 matching 9 bases. Trimming cost V 5 bases and J 5 bases; bases outside gene matches: 12. Germline V gene lookup returns CDR1 SNHLY and CDR2 FYNNEI. The CDR3 covers 16 residues. CDR3 DNA: TGTGCCAGCAGTCCCGACTATGGGACAGGGAGGGAGACCCAGTACTTC. Amino acids: CASSPDYGTGRETQYF.

This rearrangement joins TRBV5-1 to TRBJ1-2, with TRBD1 matching 11 bases. V shed 2 bases and J 3 bases; nucleotides not matched to a gene: 3. The CDR3 length is 15 residues. The germline V gene has CDR1 SGHRS and CDR2 YFSETQ. CDR3 sequence: CASSFGDRGYYGYTF. CDR3 nucleotide sequence: TGCGCCAGCAGCTTCGGGGACAGGGGGTACTATGGCTACACCTTC.

A few counts support this clone. The rearrangement links TRBV6-5 to TRBJ2-7, with 8 bases that match TRBD1. This CDR3 comprises 14 residues. V was clipped by 5 bases and J by 3 bases; unmatched bases: 6. CDR1 MNHEY and CDR2 SVGAGI come from the germline V gene. The CDR3 here is CASSKDRDGYEQYF. The CDR3 DNA reads as TGTGCCAGCAGTAAGGACAGGGATGGCTACGAGCAGTACTTC.

This clone was seen only a few times. The chain has TRBV4-3 and TRBJ2-1, with D possibly TRBD1 on 5 matching bases. Germline V gene sequence: CDR1 LGHNA, CDR2 YSLEER. V was clipped by 0 bases and J by 5 bases, with 11 bases between them. The CDR3 sequence is 15 residues long. This CDR3 is CASSQEWTRHNEQFF. The CDR3 DNA reads as TGCGCCAGCAGCCAAGAATGGACAAGACACAATGAGCAGTTCTTC.

The gene calls are TRBV28 and TRBJ1-2; the D is unclear. CDR3 size: 12 residues. CDR1 and CDR2 from the germline V gene are MDHEN and SYDVKM. V lost 3 bases, J lost 7 bases, and 9 bases lay in between. CDR3 nucleotide sequence: TGTGCCAGCAGTTTGAGGGTACGTGGCTACACCTTC. The encoded protein is CASSLRVRGYTF.

There are a few counts of this clone. The J gene is TRBJ2-1, the V gene TRBV13, with 13 bases that match TRBD2. V was clipped by 5 bases and J by 8 bases; unmatched bases: 12. Per the germline V gene, CDR1 is PRHDT and CDR2 is FYEKMQ (reference sequence). CDR3 length: 17 amino acids. The CDR3: CASSLRTSGSVLDEQFF. For the CDR3, the DNA is TGTGCCAGCAGCCTCAGGACTAGCGGGAGTGTACTCGATGAGCAGTTCTTC.

The chain has TRBV7-3 and TRBJ1-2; 7 bases line up with TRBD1. V lost 5 bases and J lost 4; bases outside the gene matches: 7. The CDR3 is made up of 14 amino acids. Per the germline V gene, CDR1 is SGHTA and CDR2 is FQGTGA. CDR3 in DNA: TGTGCCAGCAGCGCCACAGGGGATGGCTATGGCTACACCTTC. Its protein product is CASSATGDGYGYTF.

This clone was observed once. V usage is TRBV10-3 and J usage is TRBJ2-2; no definite D call. V lost 5 bases, J lost 6 bases, and 22 bases lay in between. The CDR3 covers 17 residues. Looked up from germline, CDR1 is ENHRY and CDR2 is SYGVKD. Here the CDR3 DNA reads TGTGCCATCAGTTTTTCTGGCTCCTCTAGTTTTTCCGGGGAGCTGTTTTTT. This encodes CAISFSGSSSFSGELFF.

This sequence joins TRBV15 and TRBJ1-5; D gene uncertain. Trimming pared 3 bases from V and 6 bases from J, leaving 12 bases between. CDR1 is LNHNV, CDR2 YYDKDF, per germline (reference sequence). This CDR3 contains 14 residues. The CDR3 is CATSSSAGGQPQHF. The CDR3 bases are TGTGCCACCAGCAGTTCTGCAGGAGGTCAGCCCCAGCATTTT.

This chain joins TRBV5-4 and TRBJ2-6; 7 nucleotides line up with TRBD1. V dropped 0 bases and J dropped 1; count of bases not matched to a gene: 4. There are 17 residues in the CDR3. CDR1 is SGHNT and CDR2 is YYREEE in the germline V gene (reference sequence). Here the CDR3 DNA reads TGTGCCAGCAGCTTGGGGGGACAGTTGTCTGGGGCCAACGTCCTGACTTTC. This gives the protein CASSLGGQLSGANVLTF.

The chain has TRBV30 and TRBJ2-7, with D uncertain. Trimming stripped 5 bases from V and 3 bases from J, with 8 bases between. Germline V gene sequence: CDR1 GTSNPN, CDR2 SVGIG (reference sequence). The CDR3 length is 11 residues. The CDR3 region is CAWGMVYEQYF. The DNA for the CDR3 is TGTGCCTGGGGCATGGTCTACGAGCAGTACTTC.

This clone was detected only a few times. This chain joins TRBV6-6 and TRBJ2-3, with 9 bases fitting TRBD1. V trimming: 4 bases; J trimming: 4 bases; junction bases outside the gene matches: 9. The length of the CDR3 is 16 residues. From germline, CDR1 is MNHNY and CDR2 SVGAGI (reference sequence). The CDR3 sequence is CASSSWGTGQADTQYF. CDR3 sequence (DNA): TGTGCCAGCAGTTCTTGGGGGACAGGGCAAGCAGATACGCAGTATTTT.

This clone has more than one count but fewer than ten. The rearrangement joins TRBV21-1 to TRBJ2-1; the DNA was not compared with TRBD2, the D call given in the table. TRBV21-1 corresponds to a pseudogene. CDR3 length: 16 amino acids. The CDR3 DNA reads as TGTGCCAGCAACCCTATAGCGGGAGAGGATAAAAATGAGCAGTTCTTC. Translation gives CASNPIAGEDKNEQFF.

This clone was seen a few times. The rearrangement uses TRBV4-3 and TRBJ2-1, with TRBD2 matching 14 bases. CDR1 LGHNA and CDR2 YSLEER come from the germline V gene. The V and J ends lost 4 bases and 6 bases, in that order; junction bases with no gene match: 5. The CDR3 is 16 residues long. The chain's CDR3 is CASSPAGTSGSNEQFF. The CDR3 coding sequence is TGCGCCAGCAGCCCAGCCGGGACTAGCGGGAGCAATGAGCAGTTCTTC.

This clone was found a few times. V is TRBV28 and J is TRBJ1-5, with 9 bases lining up with TRBD1. This CDR3 comprises 16 residues. Germline V gives CDR1 MDHEN, CDR2 SYDVKM. Trimming at V came to 3 bases and at J to 7 bases, leaving 10 bases not matched to a gene. The chain's CDR3 is CASSFSGTGRKQPQHF. The CDR3, as DNA: TGTGCCAGCAGTTTCTCCGGGACAGGGAGGAAACAGCCCCAGCATTTT.

V is TRBV18 and J is TRBJ2-7; 9 nucleotides agree with TRBD2. Germline CDR1 KGHSH, CDR2 LQKENI. Trimming removed 2 bases from V and 2 bases from J; junction bases left unmatched: 7. This CDR3 has 16 residues. The CDR3 loop is CASSPISGTSTYEQYF. CDR3 nucleotides: TGTGCCAGCTCACCAATCTCCGGGACTAGCACCTACGAGCAGTACTTC.

This clone was counted only a few times. This chain links TRBV14 with TRBJ2-7, with D perhaps TRBD2 (5 bases). Trimming cost V 0 bases and J 4 bases, with 22 bases left between them. In germline, CDR1 is SGHDN, CDR2 FVKESK. The CDR3 is made up of 18 amino acids. This CDR3 reads CASSQDPPTEALRYEQYF. The CDR3 DNA reads as TGTGCCAGCAGCCAAGACCCACCTACGGAGGCTCTTAGGTACGAGCAGTACTTC. Full variable domain (remainder filled in from reference TRBV14 and TRBJ2-7): EAGVTQFPSHSVIEKGQTVTLRCDPISGHDNLYWYRRVMGKEIKFLLHFVKESKQDESGMPNNRFLAERTGGTYSTLKVQPAELEDSGVYFCASSQDPPTEALRYEQYFGPGTRLTVT.

Written as DNA, the CDR3 is TGTGCCAGTACCATTCTGGGGGCGGACACTGAAGCTTTCTTT. Translated: CASTILGADTEAFF. The chain recombines TRBV19 with TRBJ1-1; possible D gene TRBD1, 6 bases. The germline V gene has CDR1 LNHDA and CDR2 SQIVND (reference sequence). V lost 7 bases and J lost 3, with 15 bases in between. The CDR3 contains 14 residues.

The J gene is TRBJ2-1, the V gene TRBV7-9; 9 bases agree with TRBD1. Germline V gene lookup returns CDR1 SEHNR and CDR2 FQNEAQ (reference sequence). CDR3 length: 14 residues. After removal of 3 bases from V and 10 bases from J, the junction contained 7 bases not matched to a gene. In nucleotides, the CDR3 is TGTGCCAGCAGCTTGGACAGGGGCAGGGGGGAGCAGTTCTTC. Protein: CASSLDRGRGEQFF.

Only a few counts were recorded for this clone. The V call is TRBV2, the J call TRBJ2-5; D gene ambiguous. Germline values: CDR1 SNHLY, CDR2 FYNNEI. The CDR3 sequence is 12 residues long. V was cut by 8 bases and J by 2 bases, with 9 bases left in between. CDR3 nucleotide sequence: TGTGCCAGCGAGTCGCGGCAAGAGACCCAGTACTTC. It is translated as CASESRQETQYF.